A selection of T cell receptor beta chains follows, all from one sample in a study of identical twins. TCRdb fed the 5' RACE reads into MiXCR, producing one record per CDR3 protein. This sample has 500,000 or so distinct CDR3 sequences, with 12% to 15% found just once. These data were also reused for a study on yellow fever vaccine responses in identical twins.

Input material: CD4+ T cells sorted from blood. All receptors come from a woman aged 18-29 years in good health. The CDR3 runs from the conserved cysteine through the conserved F or W. D genes are given only for firm matches. Only some rows state a clone size, as once, few, many or a class for expanded clones.

size,D,J,V,DNA,CDR3
many,NA,TRBJ2-1,TRBV5-1,TGCGCCAGCAGCTTATCATATGAGCAGTTCTTC,CASSLSYEQFF
few,TRBD2,TRBJ2-3,TRBV7-2,TGTGCCAGCAGCTTAGACTCTGGGGAGGGAGATACGCAGTATTTT,CASSLDSGEGDTQYF
few,NA,TRBJ1-5,TRBV12-3/TRBV12-4,TGTGCCAGCAGTTTACTGGGGGCCAGAGGCAATCAGCCCCAGCATTTT,CASSLLGARGNQPQHF
few,TRBD1,TRBJ1-5,TRBV7-2,TGTGCCAGCCGCCCCGGGACAGTCAATCAGCCCCAGCATTTT,CASRPGTVNQPQHF
once,NA,TRBJ2-7,TRBV20-1,TGCAGTGCCAAAAGACTAGAACCAACCTACGAGCAGTACTTC,CSAKRLEPTYEQYF
few,NA,TRBJ2-1,TRBV19,TGTGCCAGTAGTATGGGGACATCTAAACGGGAGCAGTTCTTC,CASSMGTSKREQFF
few,TRBD2,TRBJ2-3,TRBV6-6,TGTGCCAGCAGAGGAGCGGGGGCTAGCACAGATACGCAGTATTTT,CASRGAGASTDTQYF
few,TRBD2,TRBJ2-5,TRBV9,TGTGCCAGCAGCGCCGGGACTATTAAAGAGACCCAGTACTTC,CASSAGTIKETQYF
NA,TRBD2,TRBJ2-1,TRBV2,TGTGCCAGCAGGCAGCGGGAATGGTCCTACAATGAGCAGTTCTTC,CASRQREWSYNEQFF
many,NA,TRBJ2-1,TRBV6-5,TGTGCCAGCAGCCGAATGAATGAGCAGTTCTTC,CASSRMNEQFF
NA,NA,TRBJ2-1,TRBV18,TGTGCCAGCTCACCACCAAGGAGTTATTCCTACAATGAGCAGTTCTTC,CASSPPRSYSYNEQFF
NA,TRBD2,TRBJ2-2,TRBV7-2,TGTGCCAGCAGCTTAGCGATGGGACTAGCGGGAGGGAACACCGGGGAGCTGTTTTTT,CASSLAMGLAGGNTGELFF
NA,NA,TRBJ1-2,TRBV3-1,TGTGCCAGCAGTCTGTTGGGGTCCTATGGCTACACCTTC,CASSLLGSYGYTF
few,NA,TRBJ1-6,TRBV7-2,TGTGCCAGCAGCCCCAGGGGACCTGGGGCGCGATCACCCCTCCACTTT,CASSPRGPGARSPLHF
NA,TRBD2,TRBJ2-3,TRBV9,TGTGCCAGCAGCGTGCCCCCGAGCGCGGGGGGGTTTTTTAGCACAGATACGCAGTATTTT,CASSVPPSAGGFFSTDTQYF
NA,NA,TRBJ2-5,TRBV6-1,TGTGCCAGCAGTGGCTCCCGCACGATTCAAGAGACCCAGTACTTC,CASSGSRTIQETQYF
many,TRBD1,TRBJ2-2,TRBV5-8,TGTGCCAGCAGCTGGACAGGGGCCGGGGAGCTGTTTTTT,CASSWTGAGELFF
few,TRBD1,TRBJ2-1,TRBV18,TGTGCCAGCTCACCACTTGTAGCGACAGGGGGCTCCTACAATGAGCAGTTCTTC,CASSPLVATGGSYNEQFF
NA,NA,TRBJ2-2,TRBV7-9,TGTGCCAGCAGCCCCCTTGGCGGGCCCATGGGCGGGGAGCTGTTTTTT,CASSPLGGPMGGELFF
NA,NA,TRBJ1-2,TRBV12-3/TRBV12-4,TGTGCCAGCAGTTTGCGGATCGCCCCCAAACATGGCTACACCTTC,CASSLRIAPKHGYTF
NA,TRBD2,TRBJ2-7,TRBV20-1,TGCAGTGCTCTAGCGGGACAGCCGAGTGGGGAGCAGTACTTC,CSALAGQPSGEQYF
few,TRBD1,TRBJ1-5,TRBV24-1,TGTGCCACCAGTGATCCCAGGACAGGGGCGGCAAATCAGCCCCAGCATTTT,CATSDPRTGAANQPQHF
few,TRBD1,TRBJ2-1,TRBV19,TGTGCCAGTAGTTCCGGACCGGGACAGGGGGCAAATGAGCAGTTCTTC,CASSSGPGQGANEQFF
NA,NA,TRBJ1-5,TRBV7-9,TGTGCCAGCAGCACCGGGATAGATGATCCCCAGCATTTT,CASSTGIDDPQHF
NA,NA,TRBJ2-6,TRBV5-5,TGTGCCAGCAGCTTTTATTCTGGGGCCAACGTCCTGACTTTC,CASSFYSGANVLTF
NA,TRBD1,TRBJ2-3,TRBV24-1,TGTGCCACCAGTGCTCCGACGGACAGGGATGCAGATACGCAGTATTTT,CATSAPTDRDADTQYF
NA,NA,TRBJ2-4,TRBV24-1,TGTGCCACCAGTGGAGGGGGGGGAGGCAAAAACATTCAGTACTTC,CATSGGGGGKNIQYF
few,NA,TRBJ2-1,TRBV12-3/TRBV12-4,TGTGCCAGCAGCCCCCCCCGACGGGACAAAGTCAATGAGCAGTTCTTC,CASSPPRRDKVNEQFF
NA,NA,TRBJ1-5,TRBV6-2/TRBV6-3,TGTGCCAGCAGCGCATTACGGCTGACACACAAGAGCAATCAGCCCCAGCATTTT,CASSALRLTHKSNQPQHF
few,NA,TRBJ1-4,TRBV12-3/TRBV12-4,TGTGCCAGCAGTTTTGAGGGGCAGGGCGTCGGAAAACTGTTTTTT,CASSFEGQGVGKLFF
few,TRBD1,TRBJ1-1,TRBV6-2/TRBV6-3,TGTGCCAGCTTCCGGGACAGGAACACTGAAGCTTTCTTT,CASFRDRNTEAFF
NA,NA,TRBJ2-5,TRBV6-6,TGTGCCAGCAGCAGAGGCGCTGAAGAGACCCAGTACTTC,CASSRGAEETQYF
many,NA,TRBJ1-1,TRBV15,TGTGCCACCAGCACAACGGGTGTTGGAGCTTTCTTT,CATSTTGVGAFF
few,NA,TRBJ2-5,TRBV7-9,TGTGCCAGCGCCCCCCCGGGCGGCCAAGAGACCCAGTACTTC,CASAPPGGQETQYF
few,TRBD2,TRBJ2-1,TRBV3-1,TGTGCCAGCAGCCTGGGACTAGCGGGGGGGCTCCCGAACAATGAGCAGTTCTTC,CASSLGLAGGLPNNEQFF
NA,NA,TRBJ2-1,TRBV20-1,TGCAGTGCTGCTACTGGGGGTGAGCAGTTCTTC,CSAATGGEQFF
few,TRBD2,TRBJ2-4,TRBV6-4,TGTGCCAGCAGTGACTCGACCCTAGCGGGAGGGCTGGACATTCAGTACTTC,CASSDSTLAGGLDIQYF
few,NA,TRBJ2-7,TRBV10-2,TGCGCCAGCAGTGAGTCGGGGGGCGCCCACGAGCAGTACTTC,CASSESGGAHEQYF
NA,TRBD2,TRBJ2-1,TRBV4-1,TGCGCCAGCAGTCTACTAGCGGGAGGTGTTGCCTACAATGAGCAGTTCTTC,CASSLLAGGVAYNEQFF
few,NA,TRBJ2-7,TRBV20-1,TGCAGTGCTGGCATTCTCCGGCAGGGTAAAGACATCGACGAGCAGTACTTC,CSAGILRQGKDIDEQYF
NA,TRBD1,TRBJ2-7,TRBV11-2,TGTGCCAGCAGCTGGGCAGGGGGCCGCGACGAGCAGTACTTC,CASSWAGGRDEQYF
few,NA,TRBJ1-6,TRBV15,TGTGCCACCAGCCCGACTGGCGACAGAGATTCACCCCTCCACTTT,CATSPTGDRDSPLHF
NA,NA,TRBJ2-3,TRBV11-3,TGTGCCAGCAGCTTAGTTGGCGGGTACACAGATACGCAGTATTTT,CASSLVGGYTDTQYF
NA,TRBD2,TRBJ2-7,TRBV6-5,TGTGCCAGCAGTTACTCCTGGACTAGCGGGGCTTTCGAGCAGTACTTC,CASSYSWTSGAFEQYF
many,NA,TRBJ2-5,TRBV7-2,TGTGCCAGCAGCCTGGGACCAGGACGGGAGACCCAGTACTTC,CASSLGPGRETQYF
many,TRBD2,TRBJ2-3,TRBV27,TGTGCCAGCAGTACCGGAGCTAGCGGGAGTACAGATACGCAGTATTTT,CASSTGASGSTDTQYF
few,NA,TRBJ2-7,TRBV7-2,TGTGCCACAGGGCTTGGGACCCTCTACGAGCAGTACTTC,CATGLGTLYEQYF
NA,TRBD1,TRBJ2-4,TRBV24-1,TGTGCCACCAGTGATTCACAGGGGGCTAGCAAAAACATTCAGTACTTC,CATSDSQGASKNIQYF
once,NA,TRBJ2-7,TRBV23-1,TGCGCCAGCAGTCAATCTCAGGGAATCTCCTACGAGCAGTACTTC,CASSQSQGISYEQYF
NA,TRBD1,TRBJ2-1,TRBV24-1,TGTGCCACCAGTGAACCCGGGACAGGCGCTTACAATGAGCAGTTCTTC,CATSEPGTGAYNEQFF
few,NA,TRBJ1-1,TRBV29-1,TGCAGCGTTGAGAGTCCGGGTTGGAACACTGAAGCTTTCTTT,CSVESPGWNTEAFF